The 29 T cell receptor beta chains given below trace back to one sample, sequenced in a study of T cell repertoires in cytomegalovirus infection. Each CDR3 protein gets one entry after TCRdb re-called the reads with MiXCR. There are roughly 860,000 distinct CDR3 sequences in the sample; approximately 32% occur only once, and approximately 13% lies in the top ten. Their antigen targets remain unknown. The input for sequencing was cultured CD8+ T cells from PBMCs, taken from culture after CMV antigen stimulation. The receptors derive from a human donor in good health (CMV status not recorded). Some clones in this sample may be carry-over from other donors' samples.

This clonotype appeared a few times. The chain has TRBV3-1 and TRBJ1-1; perhaps TRBD1 as D (5 bases). Trimming cost V 5 bases and J 5 bases, with 15 bases left between them. The CDR3 is made up of 14 amino acids. The germline gives CDR1 LGHDT, CDR2 YNNKEL (reference sequence). The CDR3 nucleotides are TGTGCCAGCAGCTGGGGACGGGAGGGGACTGAAGCTTTCTTT. Its translation is CASSWGREGTEAFF.

The V gene is TRBV6-1, the J gene TRBJ1-2; D may be TRBD1 (5 bases). The CDR3 runs to 12 residues. The germline V gene has CDR1 MNHNS and CDR2 SASEGT. Trimming removed 7 bases at V and 5 bases at J, with 11 bases between. The CDR3 loop is CASNQGQYGYTF. CDR3 bases: TGTGCCAGCAACCAGGGCCAGTATGGCTACACCTTC.

This clonotype was detected many times. This chain joins TRBV7-6 and TRBJ1-2; weak D call: TRBD1 (5 bases). Trimming cost V 0 bases and J 4 bases, with 12 bases left between them. The CDR3 spans 15 residues. Germline CDR1 is SGHVS and CDR2 is FNYEAQ. CDR3: CASSLAGDLIYGYTF. The CDR3 DNA is TGTGCCAGCAGCTTAGCTGGGGACCTAATCTATGGCTACACCTTC.

This clonotype was observed at least ten times. The chain uses TRBV7-6 and TRBJ2-5, with 10 bases that match TRBD1. The CDR3 is 14 residues long. Germline CDR1 is SGHVS and CDR2 is FNYEAQ. Unmatched junction bases numbered 5, after V lost 5 bases and J lost 5 bases. The CDR3 coding sequence is TGTGCCAGCAGCCACCGGGACAGGGGTGAGACCCAGTACTTC. Protein: CASSHRDRGETQYF.

This chain connects TRBV20-1 to TRBJ2-1; D is unclear. Germline-derived CDR1 and CDR2 are DFQATT and SNEGSKA (reference sequence). The CDR3 totals 14 residues. V gave up 1 base and J gave up 0 bases, with 7 bases separating them. The CDR3 loop reads CSARGQSSYNEQFF. The CDR3 DNA reads as TGCAGTGCTAGAGGCCAGTCCTCCTACAATGAGCAGTTCTTC.

This clonotype was counted between two and nine times. This chain connects TRBV12-5 to TRBJ2-2; 12 bases line up with TRBD2. This CDR3 is 18 amino acids long. Looked up from germline, CDR1 is LGHNT and CDR2 is FRNRAP. The J segment lost 3 bases and the V segment lost 0 bases, leaving 5 bases of the junction unmatched. The CDR3 here is CASGLVLLAGGYTGELFF. CDR3 nucleotides: TGTGCTAGTGGTTTGGTCTTACTAGCGGGGGGTTACACCGGGGAGCTGTTTTTT.

Details on this clonotype: Relative to the germline gene, one junction end is altered; a read error may explain this. This rearrangement joins TRBV5-1 to TRBJ1-2; D gene uncertain. The CDR3 runs 15 residues. Germline V gene data show CDR1 as SGHRS and CDR2 as YFSETQ. This CDR3 is CASNLAQERNYGYTF. The DNA of the CDR3 is TGCGCCAGCAACTTGGCCCAGGAGCGGAACTATGGCTACACCTTC.

The chain carries TRBV29-1 and TRBJ1-2; possibly TRBD1 for D (5 bases). The length of the CDR3 is 11 residues. V gave up 5 bases and J gave up 7 bases, with 11 bases separating them. CDR1 SQVTM and CDR2 ANQGSEA come from the germline V gene. CDR3: CSVLTRAGYTF. The DNA of the CDR3 is TGCAGCGTTTTAACCAGGGCTGGCTACACCTTC.

Many counts were recorded for this clonotype. The CDR3 region is CASSSRGNWGTEAFF. The CDR3, as DNA: TGTGCCAGCAGCTCACGAGGCAATTGGGGGACTGAAGCTTTCTTT. The V and J genes are TRBV7-8 and TRBJ1-1, with D possibly matching TRBD1 (5 bases). The length of the CDR3 is 15 residues. Germline V gene lookup returns CDR1 SGHVS and CDR2 FQNEAQ. Trimming pared 4 bases from V and 5 bases from J, leaving 17 bases between.

This clonotype appeared once. One base away lies a much larger clone, so this may be a sequencing read error. The chain is built from TRBV7-2 and TRBJ2-5; possible D gene TRBD1, 5 bases. The germline V gene encodes CDR1 SGHTA and CDR2 FQGNSA. The CDR3 is 15 amino acids. V was shortened by 4 bases and J by 1 base, with 13 bases between the two germline ends. CDR3 DNA sequence: TGTACCAGCAGCTACACGACCAGGGCCCAAGAGACCCAGTACTTC. Amino acid sequence: CTSSYTTRAQETQYF.

At least ten counts were recorded for this clonotype. V usage is TRBV12-3 or TRBV12-4 and J usage is TRBJ1-3; maybe TRBD1 (6 bases). The CDR3 consists of 18 residues. V was clipped by 5 bases and J by 2 bases, with 22 bases between them. The DNA for the CDR3 is TGTGCCAGCAGTAATGCCCGGGACACATTTCAGCCTGGAAACACCATATATTTT. It yields the protein CASSNARDTFQPGNTIYF.

This clonotype was observed many times. V gene TRBV27 combines with J gene TRBJ2-1; TRBD1 or TRBD2 may be the D gene (5 bases each). The germline gives CDR1 MNHEY, CDR2 SMNVEV (reference sequence). There are 11 residues in the CDR3. V was trimmed by 6 bases and J by 7 bases, leaving 7 bases between them. CDR3 in amino acids: CASSWGNEQFF. The CDR3 DNA follows: TGTGCCAGCAGCTGGGGGAATGAGCAGTTCTTC.

This clonotype was seen a handful of times. This chain uses TRBV28 with TRBJ1-3; no clear D gene. CDR3 length: 17 residues. Germline V gene data show CDR1 as MDHEN and CDR2 as SYDVKM. V was cut by 3 bases and J by 0 bases, with 15 bases left in between. CDR3 sequence reads: CASSFPYFRDSGNTIYF. The CDR3 DNA reads TGTGCCAGCAGTTTCCCCTATTTTAGGGACTCTGGAAACACCATATATTTT.

The gene calls are TRBV7-2 and TRBJ1-3; D perhaps matches TRBD1 (6 bases). This CDR3 comprises 16 residues. V lost 7 bases and J lost 4, with 20 bases in between. Germline assignment: CDR1 SGHTA and CDR2 FQGNSA. The CDR3 loop reads CASISRNRVEGNTIYF. CDR3 nucleotides: TGTGCCAGCATCTCAAGAAACAGGGTTGAGGGAAACACCATATATTTT.

This clonotype has only a few counts. The rearrangement joins TRBV19 to TRBJ1-1; weak D call: TRBD1 (5 bases). CDR3 size: 14 residues. Trimming stripped 1 base from V and 1 base from J, with 7 bases between. CDR1 is LNHDA, CDR2 SQIVND, per germline (reference sequence). DNA of the CDR3: TGTGCCAGTAGTATAGGGGACGGGAACACTGAAGCTTTCTTT. This sequence encodes CASSIGDGNTEAFF.

The chain carries TRBV29-1 and TRBJ2-1, with TRBD1 matching over 7 bases. Germline V gene lookup returns CDR1 SQVTM and CDR2 ANQGSEA. V was clipped by 1 base and J by 0 bases; unmatched bases: 6. This CDR3 spans 16 amino acids. The CDR3 DNA reads TGCAGCGTTGAAGCGTTACAGGGGAGCTCCTACAATGAGCAGTTCTTC. It encodes CSVEALQGSSYNEQFF.

The chain recombines TRBV7-9 with TRBJ1-5; D might be TRBD1 (5 bases). Germline values: CDR1 SEHNR, CDR2 FQNEAQ (reference sequence). The CDR3 totals 14 residues. V was trimmed by 7 bases and J by 2 bases, leaving 12 bases between them. In DNA form, the CDR3 reads TGTGCCAGCACCCAGGGTGTGGGCAATCAGCCCCAGCATTTT. It specifies CASTQGVGNQPQHF.

The chain has TRBV4-3 and TRBJ2-1; D is unresolved. The CDR3 covers 17 residues. Looked up from germline, CDR1 is LGHNA and CDR2 is YSLEER. V lost 3 bases and J lost 2, with 17 bases in between. The CDR3 is CASSQGFSGSPYNEQFF. In DNA form, the CDR3 reads TGCGCCAGCAGCCAGGGTTTCTCCGGTAGCCCCTACAATGAGCAGTTCTTC.

This clonotype has at least ten counts. J is TRBJ2-7 and V is TRBV7-8, with 8 bases that match TRBD1. V lost 5 bases and J lost 0; bases outside the gene matches: 6. CDR1 and CDR2 (germline): SGHVS, FQNEAQ. This CDR3 has 15 residues. CDR3 in amino acids: CASSIGQGGSYEQYV. The CDR3 nucleotides are TGTGCCAGCAGCATTGGACAGGGAGGCTCCTACGAGCAGTACGTC.

This clonotype occurred once. The chain has TRBV10-3 and TRBJ2-7; 8 bases match TRBD1. The V segment lost 4 bases and the J segment 3 bases; nucleotides outside the gene matches: 8. Germline-derived CDR1 and CDR2 are ENHRY and SYGVKD. CDR3 size: 15 residues. CDR3 nucleotides: TGTGCCATCAGTGCTCAGGGGGCTGCAAACTACGAGCAGTACGTC. Protein product: CAISAQGAANYEQYV.

This clonotype has a single count. The CDR3: CASSYFPGGSTGELFF. Written as DNA, the CDR3 is TGTGCCAGCAGTTACTTCCCAGGGGGGAGCACCGGGGAGCTGTTTTTT. The genes are TRBV6-6 and TRBJ2-2; tentative D call: TRBD1 (7 bases). The CDR3 has 16 residues. CDR1 and CDR2 (germline): MNHNY, SVGAGI (reference sequence). V lost 1 base and J 4 bases, leaving 13 bases between the germline ends.

V gene TRBV28 combines with J gene TRBJ1-5; 9 bases fit TRBD1. The CDR3 has 16 amino acids. V trimming: 3 bases; J trimming: 3 bases; junction bases outside the gene matches: 6. Germline V gene data show CDR1 as MDHEN and CDR2 as SYDVKM. This CDR3 is CASSLDDRGANQPQHF. As DNA, the CDR3 is TGTGCCAGCAGTTTGGACGACAGGGGGGCCAATCAGCCCCAGCATTTT.

V gene TRBV20-1 combines with J gene TRBJ1-2, with TRBD1 matching 8 bases. Germline V CDR1 and CDR2: DFQATT, SNEGSKA (reference sequence). Germline trimming cut 3 bases from V and 4 bases from J; bases unmatched to any gene: 7. The CDR3 length is 14 residues. The CDR3 here is CSARTGTGVYGYTF. In DNA form, the CDR3 reads TGCAGTGCTAGGACCGGGACAGGTGTCTATGGCTACACCTTC.

The chain is built from TRBV6-8 and TRBJ2-7, with D possibly matching TRBD2 (6 bases). Germline CDR1 MNHGY, CDR2 SAAAGT. Trimming took off 7 bases at V and 1 base at J, with 20 bases between the two ends. The CDR3 sequence is 16 residues long. Here the CDR3 reads CASNEHNVGGSYEQYF. CDR3 nucleotides: TGTGCCAGCAACGAGCATAACGTGGGGGGTTCCTACGAGCAGTACTTC.

This chain connects TRBV27 to TRBJ1-5; unclear D gene. Germline CDR1 reads MNHEY; CDR2 reads SMNVEV (reference sequence). The CDR3 has 14 residues. V was trimmed by 3 bases and J by 6 bases, leaving 12 bases between them. The CDR3 spells CASSFGGEGQPQHF. The CDR3 DNA is TGTGCCAGCAGTTTCGGTGGGGAAGGTCAGCCCCAGCATTTT.

This clonotype occurred a few times. The chain has TRBV28 and TRBJ2-1; 9 nucleotides match TRBD1. The V segment lost 4 bases and the J segment 8 bases; nucleotides outside the gene matches: 15. The length of the CDR3 is 17 residues. The germline V gene has CDR1 MDHEN and CDR2 SYDVKM. CDR3 loop: CASSSSKGTGPSDEQFF. The CDR3 DNA is TGTGCCAGCAGTTCCTCAAAAGGGACAGGGCCGAGCGATGAGCAGTTCTTC.

CDR3 region: CASSLRGLMNTEAFF. CDR3 DNA: TGTGCCAGCAGCTTGCGGGGGTTAATGAACACTGAAGCTTTCTTT. The chain joins TRBV5-4 to TRBJ1-1; TRBD1 might be the D (5 bases). Deletions cut 1 base from V and 0 bases from J, with 10 bases between. The CDR3 sequence is 15 residues long. Germline CDR1 reads SGHNT; CDR2 reads YYREEE (reference sequence).

In its sample, this clonotype was seen a few times. V usage is TRBV7-8 and J usage is TRBJ2-7; the match to TRBD1 covers 8 bases. Germline CDR1 SGHVS, CDR2 FQNEAQ. The J segment lost 4 bases and the V segment lost 5 bases, leaving 7 bases of the junction unmatched. The CDR3 length is 14 residues. CDR3 region: CASSDRGQAYEQYF. CDR3 sequence (DNA): TGTGCCAGCAGCGACAGGGGCCAGGCTTACGAGCAGTACTTC.

The genes are TRBV19 and TRBJ1-2; 8 bases match TRBD1. Germline loops: CDR1 LNHDA, CDR2 SQIVND (reference sequence). The trim removed 4 bases at V and 1 base at J, leaving 11 bases unmatched. This CDR3 has 17 amino acids. The CDR3 loop is CASSSRDRGWDNYGYTF. CDR3 DNA sequence: TGTGCCAGTAGTAGCCGAGACAGGGGATGGGATAACTATGGCTACACCTTC.